The 30 T cell receptor beta chains listed next were all sequenced from one sample in a study of regulatory T cells in long-lasting Graves disease. For TCR beta, libraries came from iRepertoire HTBI primers and Arm-PCR of CDR3 regions. TCRdb used MiXCR to reprocess the multiplex PCR reads, holding one entry per CDR3 protein. The repertoire consists of under 450,000 distinct CDR3 sequences, with roughly a quarter occurring once and the leading ten covering about a quarter. As for time point: persistent/refractory GD, antithyroid drugs over 5 years with positive TRAb. After RNA was extracted from PBMCs, the TCR library was made from it. Source: peripheral blood mononuclear cells (PBMCs), taken when the disease was refractory, from a patient treated with antithyroid drugs. Receptors originate from a female donor with Graves disease.

This clonotype was counted at least ten times. V and J are TRBV6-2 or TRBV6-3 and TRBJ2-4; 12 bases match TRBD2. Per the germline V gene, CDR1 is MNHEY and CDR2 is SVGEGT. The CDR3 is 15 amino acids. Unmatched junction bases numbered 5, after V lost 4 bases and J lost 7 bases. CDR3 nucleotide sequence: TGTGCCAGCAGTTCTCCGGGACTAGCGGGTAACATTCAGTACTTC. Its translation: CASSSPGLAGNIQYF.

This clonotype occurred many times. The chain has TRBV24-1 and TRBJ2-2; D is unresolved. In germline, CDR1 is KGHDR, CDR2 SFDVKD. Trimming stripped 7 bases from V and 5 bases from J, with 16 bases between. This CDR3 spans 15 amino acids. CDR3 loop: CATRAGSVGTGELFF. The CDR3 coding sequence is TGTGCCACCAGAGCAGGCAGCGTAGGAACCGGGGAGCTGTTTTTT.

The chain uses TRBV4-1 and TRBJ2-7, with D possibly TRBD2 on 5 matching bases. Per the germline V gene, CDR1 is MGHRA and CDR2 is YSYEKL. The ends were cut back, 4 bases at V and 0 bases at J, with 13 bases in the middle. This CDR3 has 15 amino acids. The CDR3 nucleotides are TGCGCCAGCAGCCCCCGCCTAAGCGGCTCCTACGAGCAGTACTTC. Protein product: CASSPRLSGSYEQYF.

In this sample, this clonotype turned up a few times. The chain carries TRBV29-1 and TRBJ2-6, with D perhaps matching TRBD2 (6 bases). Germline V lookup: CDR1 SQVTM, CDR2 ANQGSEA. The CDR3 consists of 15 residues. Trimming stripped 3 bases from V and 1 base from J, with 10 bases between. This chain's CDR3 is CSVEGRESGANVLTF. DNA for the CDR3: TGCAGCGTTGAGGGGCGGGAATCTGGGGCCAACGTCCTGACTTTC.

This clonotype showed up just a few times. The chain combines TRBV2 with TRBJ2-3, with D perhaps TRBD2 (6 bases). Germline-derived CDR1 and CDR2 are SNHLY and FYNNEI. There are 17 residues in the CDR3. The V end lost 3 bases, the J end lost 1 base, and 17 bases lay between the germline ends. CDR3 residues: CASSDPAGRVGTDTQYF. In nucleotides, the CDR3 is TGTGCCAGCAGTGACCCCGCGGGGCGAGTGGGCACAGATACGCAGTATTTT.

For this clonotype: As the CDR3 is not closed by the conserved phenylalanine or tryptophan, this likely results from a read error. The chain couples TRBV5-1 to TRBJ1-1; no reliable D call. V lost 0 bases to trimming and J lost 0 bases, with 12 bases between them. Germline-derived CDR1 and CDR2 are SGHRS and YFSETQ. This CDR3 spans 16 amino acids. This CDR3 reads CASSLVPVGVNTEAFS. The CDR3 DNA is TGCGCCAGCAGCTTGGTACCGGTCGGGGTGAACACTGAAGCTTTCTCT.

This clonotype was counted a few times. The rearrangement links TRBV6-1 to TRBJ2-7, with a possible D match to TRBD2 (6 bases). The CDR3 is 12 amino acids. CDR1 is MNHNS and CDR2 is SASEGT in the germline V gene. V gave up 11 bases and J gave up 7 bases, with 18 bases separating them. CDR3 sequence: CAVLALGNEQYF. The DNA of the CDR3 is TGTGCCGTCCTAGCGCTAGGCAATGAGCAGTACTTC.

CDR3 sequence reads: CSVDHTGADTQYF. CDR3 DNA sequence: TGCAGCGTAGATCATACCGGGGCGGATACGCAGTATTTT. V usage is TRBV29-1 and J usage is TRBJ2-3; D possibly matches TRBD1 or TRBD2 (5 bases each). Trimming took off 6 bases at V and 6 bases at J, with 16 bases between the two ends. The CDR3 runs 13 residues. Looked up from germline, CDR1 is SQVTM and CDR2 is ANQGSEA.

Only a few counts were recorded for this clonotype. The chain recombines TRBV12-3 or TRBV12-4 with TRBJ2-5; D uncertain. V lost 1 base and J 5 bases, leaving 5 bases between the germline ends. This CDR3 comprises 12 residues. The CDR3 bases are TGTGCCAGCAGTTTAGTCACCGAGACCCAGTACTTC. Residues: CASSLVTETQYF.

At least ten counts were recorded for this clonotype. The rearrangement links TRBV28 to TRBJ1-5, with D unresolved. This CDR3 spans 13 amino acids. V was shortened by 6 bases and J by 4 bases, with 10 bases between the two germline ends. Germline V lookup: CDR1 MDHEN, CDR2 SYDVKM. The CDR3, as DNA: TGTGCCAGCAGCCGGCCCCAAAATCAGCCCCAGCATTTT. It specifies CASSRPQNQPQHF.

The gene calls are TRBV12-3 or TRBV12-4 and TRBJ2-2, with 10 bases identical to TRBD1. The CDR3 length is 14 residues. The junction had 5 bases not matched to a gene; V was cut back by 7 bases and J by 6 bases. CDR3 loop: CASTGQGGSGELFF. The CDR3 nucleotides are TGTGCCAGCACTGGACAGGGGGGGTCCGGGGAGCTGTTTTTT.

In its sample, this clonotype was seen many times. The chain joins TRBV2 to TRBJ2-6; 12 nucleotides line up with TRBD1. The CDR3 length is 18 residues. The germline CDR1 and CDR2 sequences are SNHLY and FYNNEI. V lost 1 base to trimming and J lost 3 bases; unmatched junction nucleotides: 4. CDR3 nucleotides: TGTGCCAGCAGTGAAGGGGGGACAGGGGGCGGTGGGGCCAACGTCCTGACTTTC. As protein: CASSEGGTGGGGANVLTF.

This clonotype was observed many times. The chain has TRBV12-3 or TRBV12-4 and TRBJ1-1; D is unclear. Trimming stripped 1 base from V and 1 base from J, with 10 bases between. This CDR3 has 15 amino acids. As DNA, the CDR3 is TGTGCCAGCAGTTTAGTAGCCAGACCGAACACTGAAGCTTTCTTT. Translation: CASSLVARPNTEAFF.

This clonotype occurred a few times. The chain has TRBV7-2 and TRBJ1-1, with TRBD1 matching 7 bases. Trimming cost V 5 bases and J 0 bases; bases outside gene matches: 6. The germline gives CDR1 SGHTA, CDR2 FQGNSA. The CDR3 covers 15 residues. Here the CDR3 reads CASSQQGSVNTEAFF. CDR3 nucleotides: TGTGCCAGCAGCCAACAGGGGTCGGTGAACACTGAAGCTTTCTTT.

This clonotype was seen ten or more times. V and J are TRBV6-1 and TRBJ2-3, with 10 positions matching TRBD2. Germline V CDR1 and CDR2: MNHNS, SASEGT. The CDR3 has 18 amino acids. Unmatched junction bases numbered 17, after V lost 7 bases and J lost 4 bases. DNA for the CDR3: TGTGCCAGCAAGGCCCCCCAATTGGGAGCGGGAGGGGCAGATACGCAGTATTTT. Translating gives CASKAPQLGAGGADTQYF.

This chain links TRBV5-1 with TRBJ1-5; tentative D call: TRBD1 (5 bases). Per the germline V gene, CDR1 is SGHRS and CDR2 is YFSETQ. This CDR3 comprises 15 residues. Between the trimmed V and J ends, which lost 0 bases and 3 bases, there was a span of 10 bases. The DNA for the CDR3 is TGCGCCAGCAGCTTGGATGGACAAGTCAATCAGCCCCAGCATTTT. Its translation is CASSLDGQVNQPQHF.

In this sample, this clonotype turned up a few times. V and J are TRBV4-3 and TRBJ2-7; D might be TRBD1 or TRBD2, each matching 6 bases. Trimming removed 0 bases from V and 7 bases from J, with 13 bases in between. CDR3 length: 14 residues. Germline CDR1 reads LGHNA; CDR2 reads YSLEER. CDR3 loop: CASSQERGAREQYF. CDR3 DNA sequence: TGCGCCAGCAGCCAAGAAAGGGGGGCGAGGGAGCAGTACTTC.

In its sample, this clonotype was seen a few times. The rearrangement links TRBV20-1 to TRBJ1-5; 8 nucleotides line up with TRBD1. The CDR3 is 13 amino acids. V trimming: 8 bases; J trimming: 2 bases; junction bases outside the gene matches: 5. Germline lookup yields CDR1 DFQATT and CDR2 SNEGSKA (reference sequence). The CDR3 nucleotides read TGCAGTCGAAGGGGACAGGGCAATCAGCCCCAGCATTTT. Its translation is CSRRGQGNQPQHF.

At least ten counts were recorded for this clonotype. V gene TRBV20-1 combines with J gene TRBJ2-5; TRBD1 might be the D (5 bases). This CDR3 has 14 amino acids. V was shortened by 6 bases and J by 3 bases, with 17 bases between the two germline ends. Germline CDR1 reads DFQATT; CDR2 reads SNEGSKA (reference sequence). CDR3 bases: TGCAGTGCCACTTCCCCACAGGTAGAAGAGACCCAGTACTTC. Protein sequence: CSATSPQVEETQYF.

The chain is built from TRBV20-1 and TRBJ2-7; possibly TRBD2 for D (7 bases). V lost 3 bases, J lost 2 bases, and 14 bases lay in between. Germline values: CDR1 DFQATT, CDR2 SNEGSKA (reference sequence). CDR3 length: 14 residues. CDR3 region: CSASAAGTTYEQYF. The CDR3 coding sequence is TGCAGTGCTAGTGCAGCGGGGACAACCTACGAGCAGTACTTC.

This clonotype was observed a handful of times. This rearrangement joins TRBV29-1 to TRBJ2-4; D is unclear. This CDR3 is built from 15 residues. Germline CDR1 reads SQVTM; CDR2 reads ANQGSEA. Between the trimmed V and J ends, which lost 0 bases and 1 base, there was a span of 10 bases. The CDR3 reads CSVEDLSYAKNIQYF. CDR3 DNA: TGCAGCGTTGAAGATCTTAGCTACGCCAAAAACATTCAGTACTTC.

In its sample, this clonotype was seen many times. The chain combines TRBV12-3 or TRBV12-4 with TRBJ1-2; D not certain. The CDR3 is 13 amino acids. The V and J ends lost 5 bases and 4 bases respectively, with 11 bases between them. DNA for the CDR3: TGTGCCAGCAGTGCCTCCGGGGTCTATGGCTACACCTTC. Translation gives CASSASGVYGYTF.

Note on this clonotype: A read error may account for a junction end that differs from germline. The chain recombines TRBV6-4 with TRBJ2-5; D not certain. Germline V gives CDR1 MRHNA, CDR2 SNTAGT. CDR3 size: 14 residues. The CDR3 nucleotides are TGTGCCAGCAGTTACTCGACGGGCGAGGAGACCCAGTACTTC. It is translated as CASSYSTGEETQYF.

This clonotype was observed a few times. The CDR3 sequence: CASSASGTYGYTF. The CDR3 bases are TGTGCCAGCAGTGCTTCAGGGACCTATGGCTACACCTTC. V gene TRBV25-1 combines with J gene TRBJ1-2; a weak D match, TRBD1 (5 bases). Trimming removed 4 bases from V and 4 bases from J, with 10 bases in between. Germline values: CDR1 MGHDK, CDR2 SYGVNS. The CDR3 extends over 13 amino acids.

This clonotype was seen many times. The genes are TRBV15 and TRBJ1-2; 8 nucleotides agree with TRBD1. The CDR3 is 13 residues long. Germline CDR1 LNHNV, CDR2 YYDKDF (reference sequence). Trimming took 3 bases from V and 8 from J; bases not matched to a gene: 5. The DNA for the CDR3 is TGTGCCACCAGCAGCAGGGGGCTGAGGGGCTACACCTTC. It specifies CATSSRGLRGYTF.

This clonotype occurred a few times. The V call is TRBV27, the J call TRBJ1-5; 7 nucleotides match TRBD1. The CDR3 has 18 residues. The germline V gene encodes CDR1 MNHEY and CDR2 SMNVEV (reference sequence). V shed 2 bases, J shed 4 bases, and the junction held 14 bases outside the gene matches. CDR3: CASSLPGQAKPVNQPQHF. The CDR3 region has the DNA TGTGCCAGCAGTTTACCCGGACAGGCCAAACCAGTAAATCAGCCCCAGCATTTT.

The rearrangement uses TRBV7-3 and TRBJ2-5; D remains ambiguous. Gene TRBJ2-1 matches the end of the DNA better, so the J call may be wrong. Germline V CDR1 and CDR2: SGHTA, FQGTGA. CDR3 size: 13 residues. The CDR3 nucleotides are TGTGCCAGCAGCCGATATAGTGAGAATGAGCAGTTCTTC. Its translation: CASSRYSENEQFF.

In DNA form, the CDR3 reads TGTGCCAGCAGCTGGGTTCGGGGCGGGAGAGCCGAGCAGTACTTC. Protein sequence: CASSWVRGGRAEQYF. The rearrangement joins TRBV5-8 to TRBJ2-7, with TRBD2 matching over 7 bases. Germline CDR1 is SGHTS and CDR2 is YDEGEE. The CDR3 is made up of 15 amino acids. Germline trimming cut 3 bases from V and 6 bases from J; bases unmatched to any gene: 12. The full variable domain, with the rest looked up from reference TRBV5-8 and TRBJ2-7, is EAGVTQSPTHLIKTRGQQATLRCSPISGHTSVYWYQQALGLGLQFLLWYDEGEERNRGNFPPRFSGRQFPNYSSELNVNALELEDSALYLCASSWVRGGRAEQYFGPGTRLTVT.

This clonotype occurred a few times. This chain connects TRBV19 to TRBJ2-1; 9 bases are a match to TRBD1. The germline V gene encodes CDR1 LNHDA and CDR2 SQIVND (reference sequence). This CDR3 is 14 amino acids long. V lost 7 bases to trimming and J lost 4 bases; unmatched junction nucleotides: 5. The CDR3 protein is CASNRDRAYNEQFF. In DNA, the CDR3 is TGTGCCAGTAACCGGGACAGGGCTTACAATGAGCAGTTCTTC.

This clonotype was counted at least ten times. The gene calls are TRBV28 and TRBJ2-7, with TRBD1 identical over 9 bases. J was trimmed by 1 base and V by 3 bases; bases with no gene match: 7. Germline CDR1 and CDR2: MDHEN and SYDVKM. This CDR3 comprises 16 residues. This CDR3 is CASSLGGTGNSYEQYF. Here the CDR3 DNA reads TGTGCCAGCAGTTTGGGGGGGACAGGGAATTCCTACGAGCAGTACTTC.